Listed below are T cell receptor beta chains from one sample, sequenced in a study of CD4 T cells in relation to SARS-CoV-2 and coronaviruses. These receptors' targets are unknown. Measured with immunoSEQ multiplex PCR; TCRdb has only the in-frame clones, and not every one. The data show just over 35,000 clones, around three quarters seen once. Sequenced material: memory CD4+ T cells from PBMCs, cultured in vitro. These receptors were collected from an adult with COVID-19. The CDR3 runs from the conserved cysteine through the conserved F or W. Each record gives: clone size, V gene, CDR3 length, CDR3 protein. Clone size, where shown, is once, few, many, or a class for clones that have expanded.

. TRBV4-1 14 CASSQEGQYYEQYF
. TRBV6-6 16 CASSTGTGVVAQPQHF
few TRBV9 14 CASSVLGGEGEQYF
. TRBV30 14 CAWRGLAVTDTQYF
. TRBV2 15 CASSLERTVNQPQHF
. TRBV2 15 CASSRGGVGNTEAFF
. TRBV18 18 CASSPRMVVQGSSYEQYF
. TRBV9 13 CASSSTDGGPQHF
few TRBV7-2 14 CASSLGQGADTQYF
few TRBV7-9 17 CASSLRPGHNNDNEQFF
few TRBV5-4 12 CASSLVSGELFF
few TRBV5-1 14 CASSASSGDYGYTF
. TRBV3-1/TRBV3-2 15 CASSQGGQGLFGYTF
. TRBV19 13 CASSPRTPNEQFF
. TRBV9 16 CASSPPSGSSYNEQFF
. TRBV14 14 CASSQDGEGETQYF
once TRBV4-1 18 CASSQTGLAGGGTGELFF
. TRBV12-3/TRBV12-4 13 CASSWGVNTEAFF
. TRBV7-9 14 CASLTDRGANVLTF
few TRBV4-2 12 CASSQASRPLYF
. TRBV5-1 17 CASSPYLSGGSTDTQYF
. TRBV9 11 CASSISNEQFF
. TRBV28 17 CASSPPLGTSGDYEQYF
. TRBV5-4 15 CASSFLGQSTDTQYF
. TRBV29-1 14 CSAGLGPRQETQYF
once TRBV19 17 CASSAPRQGVGNQPQHF
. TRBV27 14 CASSLSGSGPEAFF
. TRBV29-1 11 CSVTAGYEQYF
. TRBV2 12 CASDDEGNIQYF